This record covers a single T cell receptor (beta chain). Its specificity is not known. The data originate from a study of T-cell memory formation after mild COVID-19. The 5'RACE method, run with constant-segment primers, produced TCR alpha and TCR beta cDNA libraries (carrying sample barcodes and UMIs). TCRdb reprocessed the 5' RACE reads via MiXCR and lists one record per CDR3 protein. This sample yields about 340,000 distinct CDR3 sequences, of which 13% are seen a single time; around a fifth belongs to the top ten. The study, taken as a whole, reports: CD4+ clones that contracted lay mainly in CM and EM; CD8+ ones lay in EMRA.

The germline V gene encodes CDR1 MRHNA and CDR2 SNTAGT. The CDR3 contains 15 residues. The V and J ends lost 4 bases and 5 bases, in that order; junction bases with no gene match: 7. The sequencing input was PBMCs or a T cell subset sorted from them (not recorded which). The clonotype was recovered from a young man who had mild COVID-19 (a few samples of this study predate the infection). Cell type and time point are not known. The rearrangement links TRBV6-4 to TRBJ1-1, with 10 bases that match TRBD1. The CDR3 spells CASSVTGGAGTEAFF. Here the CDR3 DNA reads TGTGCCAGCAGTGTGACAGGGGGCGCAGGTACTGAAGCTTTCTTT.